These T cell receptor beta chains were read from a single sample in a study of cytomegalovirus exposure and HLA in healthy donors. Profiled with immunoSEQ multiplex PCR; TCRdb holds only in-frame clones, not every one. Of nearly 110,000 clones in the sample, roughly 71% were seen once. Sequences were obtained from PBMCs. Every receptor here comes from a male donor in good health and CMV-seropositive. CDR3s include the opening cysteine and the closing phenylalanine or tryptophan. A D gene is named only where the DNA matches it firmly. Clone size, where shown, is once, few, many, or a class for clones that have expanded.

TRBD2	TRBV15	.	TRBJ2-3	TGTGCCACCAGCAGGACTAGCGGAAGCACAGATACGCAGTATTTT	CATSRTSGSTDTQYF
.	TRBV18	.	TRBJ1-1	TGTGCCAGCTCACCACCGGGGCCTTTCACTGAAGCTTTCTTT	CASSPPGPFTEAFF
.	TRBV28	.	TRBJ2-2	TGTGCCAGCAGTTTACTTAGCGTGAGTTCGGGGGACACCGGGGAGCTGTTTTTT	CASSLLSVSSGDTGELFF
.	TRBV5-6	.	TRBJ1-5	TGTGCCAGCAGCTTCAAGGGGCAGCCCCAGCATTTT	CASSFKGQPQHF
.	TRBV30	.	TRBJ1-2	TGTGCCTGGAGGGCGGCAGCTAAGAGCTACACCTTC	CAWRAAAKSYTF
.	TRBV4-1	.	TRBJ2-7	TGCGCCAGCAGCCAAGAGACACAGCTTAGCTACGAGCAGTACTTC	CASSQETQLSYEQYF
.	TRBV19	.	TRBJ1-5	TGTGCCAGTAGTATCCAGGGTAGCAATCAGCCCCAGCATTTT	CASSIQGSNQPQHF
.	TRBV27	.	TRBJ1-1	TGTGCCAGCAGCCAACTAGGGCGGGGGGCGACTGAAGCTTTCTTT	CASSQLGRGATEAFF
TRBD1	TRBV7-2	.	TRBJ2-5	TGTGCCAGCAGCTCCTATACAGGGGGTCAAGAGACCCAGTACTTC	CASSSYTGGQETQYF
.	TRBV5-1	.	TRBJ2-1	TGCGCCAGCAGCTTGGATGGGAGAGCCTCCTACAATGAGCAGTTCTTC	CASSLDGRASYNEQFF
TRBD1	TRBV7-3	.	TRBJ2-6	TGTGCCAGCTCGGGACAGCACTCTGGGGCCAACGTCCTGACTTTC	CASSGQHSGANVLTF
TRBD1	TRBV11-2	.	TRBJ2-7	TGTGCCAGCATCGATTACGGGACAGGGAGGTACGAGCAGTACTTC	CASIDYGTGRYEQYF
TRBD2	TRBV5-1	.	TRBJ2-5	TGCGCCAGCAGCGACAGGACTAGCGGGCAAGAGACCCAGTACTTC	CASSDRTSGQETQYF
TRBD2	TRBV6-6	.	TRBJ2-1	TGTGCCAGCAGTTATCCCCTAGCGGGAGGGACGAATGAGCAGTTCTTC	CASSYPLAGGTNEQFF
.	TRBV27	.	TRBJ2-7	TGTGCCAGCAGTTTCGGGGGTTCGGATAAAGACGAGCAGTACTTC	CASSFGGSDKDEQYF
.	TRBV7-9	.	TRBJ1-1	TGTGCCAGCAGCACCAACAGGGTAGGGGCTGAAGCTTTCTTT	CASSTNRVGAEAFF
TRBD1	TRBV25-1	few	TRBJ2-2	TGTGCCAGCAGTGACGAGAACCGGGACAGAGGGACCGGGGAGCTGTTTTTT	CASSDENRDRGTGELFF
TRBD1	TRBV15	.	TRBJ2-7	TGTGCCACCAGCGGAACAGGGGACTCCTACGAGCAGTACTTC	CATSGTGDSYEQYF
TRBD1	TRBV6-6	.	TRBJ2-1	TGTGCCAGCACCAAGGGACAGGGCGGTGAGCAGTTCTTC	CASTKGQGGEQFF
.	TRBV15	.	TRBJ2-7	TGTGCCACCAGCAGAGATGAGGACAGCCAGACCTACGAGCAGTACTTC	CATSRDEDSQTYEQYF
.	TRBV7-2	.	TRBJ2-3	TGTGCCAGCAGCTTAGGGGGAGCCCCCACAGATACGCAGTATTTT	CASSLGGAPTDTQYF
.	TRBV14	.	TRBJ2-3	TGTGCCAGCAGACCTACTCTAGCGAACACAGATACGCAGTATTTT	CASRPTLANTDTQYF
.	TRBV29-1	.	TRBJ2-7	TGCAGCGTTGGTCTGGGGAGGGAGCAGTACTTC	CSVGLGREQYF
TRBD1	TRBV6-5	.	TRBJ2-2	TGTGCCAGCAGTTACTCTAGGGGGCTCTTGTCGGGGGAGCTGTTTTTT	CASSYSRGLLSGELFF
TRBD1	TRBV28	few	TRBJ1-1	TGTGCCAGCAGGCGCCGACAGGGGGCGCGCACTGAAGCTTTCTTT	CASRRRQGARTEAFF
.	TRBV4-3	.	TRBJ2-3	TGCGCCAGCAGCCAAGATGGCAGGGCCGATACGCAGTATTTT	CASSQDGRADTQYF
.	TRBV5-1	.	TRBJ1-3	TGCGCCAGCAGCTTGGGCAGTCCTTCTGGAAACACCATATATTTT	CASSLGSPSGNTIYF
.	TRBV29-1	.	TRBJ2-7	TGCAGCGTTGAAGATCTTCAGGGCAGCCTACCTTCCTGTGTGTGGTACTTC	CSVEDLQGSLPSCVWYF
TRBD2	TRBV5-4	few	TRBJ2-3	TGTGCCAGCAGCTTGGAATCCGCGGGAGTGGTCCCAGATACGCAGTATTTT	CASSLESAGVVPDTQYF
TRBD1	TRBV4-3	few	TRBJ2-7	TGCGCCAGCAGCCAAGATCCCCAGGGGGCGGGTGAGCAGTACTTC	CASSQDPQGAGEQYF
TRBD2	TRBV7-8	.	TRBJ2-3	TGTGCCAGCAGCCTAGAAGCGGGGGGGATTACAGATACGCAGTATTTT	CASSLEAGGITDTQYF
.	TRBV25-1	once	TRBJ1-4	TGTGCCAGCAGTGATTCATCGAGAAATGAAAAACTGTTTTTT	CASSDSSRNEKLFF
.	TRBV11-1	.	TRBJ1-3	TGTGCCAGCAGCGACCTCCAGTCGGGGGGCCGAAACACCATATATTTT	CASSDLQSGGRNTIYF
TRBD1	TRBV18	.	TRBJ1-1	TGTGCCAGCTCACCGGTTCCGACAGGGGCCGGCACTGAAGCTTTCTTT	CASSPVPTGAGTEAFF
.	TRBV19	.	TRBJ1-5	TGTGCCAGTAGTCCTACCTTAGCGGGGGGCAGTCAGCCCCAGCATTTT	CASSPTLAGGSQPQHF
TRBD1	TRBV5-6	.	TRBJ1-2	TGTGCCAGCAGCTTGGCAACCCAACAACAGGGGTTACGTGGCTACACCTTC	CASSLATQQQGLRGYTF
TRBD2	TRBV5-1	.	TRBJ2-1	TGCGCCAGCAGCTTGGGGCAATCTAGCGGGAGACTCTACAATGAGCAGTTCTTC	CASSLGQSSGRLYNEQFF
TRBD2	TRBV4-1	.	TRBJ2-3	TGCGCCAGCAGCCAGCCCGGGACTAGCGGAAGCACAGATACGCAGTATTTT	CASSQPGTSGSTDTQYF
.	TRBV4-3	.	TRBJ2-1	TGCGCCAGCGGGAGCTCCTACAATGAGCAGTTCTTC	CASGSSYNEQFF
TRBD2	TRBV5-1	.	TRBJ2-5	TGCGCCAGCAGCAGAATAGCGGGACCAGAAGAGACCCAGTACTTC	CASSRIAGPEETQYF
TRBD1	TRBV6-6	.	TRBJ1-1	TGTGCCAGCACTCAGGGGGTGACGCACACTGAAGCTTTCTTT	CASTQGVTHTEAFF
.	TRBV7-8	.	TRBJ1-5	TGTGCCAGCAGCTTAGTAGGGGGAGCAAGTCAGCCCCAGCATTTT	CASSLVGGASQPQHF
TRBD1	TRBV5-8	.	TRBJ1-5	TGTGCCAGCAGCTCCGGACAGGGGAACTGGGGCAATCAGCCCCAGCATTTT	CASSSGQGNWGNQPQHF
TRBD2	TRBV14	.	TRBJ2-1	TGTGCCAGCAGCCGCCCCGGGGCGGGAGGGTACAATGAGCAGTTCTTC	CASSRPGAGGYNEQFF
.	TRBV9	.	TRBJ1-4	TGTGCCAGCAGCGGTGAGGGTATCAGGGGAGTAGCAACTAATGAAAAACTGTTTTTT	CASSGEGIRGVATNEKLFF
.	TRBV6-5	.	TRBJ2-7	TGTGCCAGCAGTTACTCGGGACTCTCCTACGAGCAGTACTTC	CASSYSGLSYEQYF
.	TRBV5-4	.	TRBJ2-7	TGTGCCAGCAGACAGGGCGGAAACGCTCCCAACTCCTACGAGCAGTACTTC	CASRQGGNAPNSYEQYF
.	TRBV20-1	.	TRBJ2-7	TGCAGTGCTAGAGATGTTCGCGAGCAGTACTTC	CSARDVREQYF
.	TRBV7-2	.	TRBJ2-5	TGTGCCAGCAGCCCCTTTTCAGAGACCCAGTACTTC	CASSPFSETQYF
.	TRBV6-1	few	TRBJ2-7	TGTGCCAGCAATCCCGGTGCCTACGAGCAGTACTTC	CASNPGAYEQYF
.	TRBV9	.	TRBJ2-3	TGTGCCAGCAGCTTAGCGGAGCCCACAGATACGCAGTATTTT	CASSLAEPTDTQYF
.	TRBV5-1	.	TRBJ2-2	TGCGCCAGCAGCTTGCAGGGGCAGAACACCGGGGAGCTGTTTTTT	CASSLQGQNTGELFF
.	TRBV18	.	TRBJ2-6	TGTGCCAGCTCACAACAGGCTGGGGCCAACGTCCTGACTTTC	CASSQQAGANVLTF